These 14 T cell receptor beta chains came from one sample sequenced in a study of shared clonotypes between healthy human individuals. Libraries were prepared by immunoSEQ multiplex PCR; TCRdb keeps only in-frame clonotypes and omits some of them. Of about 500,000 clones listed, roughly three quarters were seen once; the top ten hold 9.5% to 15%. Material for sequencing was PBMCs. All receptors come from a woman aged 40 to 50 in good health. Some clones in this sample may be carry-over from other donors' samples.

This clone was seen once. This probably arose from a read error, given a far larger clone one base away. The rearrangement links TRBV28 to TRBJ1-1, with D hard to call. Germline assignment: CDR1 MDHEN and CDR2 SYDVKM. The CDR3 extends over 13 amino acids. Trimming removed 1 base at V and 4 bases at J, with 7 bases between. The chain's CDR3 is CASSLSGSTEAFF. CDR3 nucleotide sequence: TGTGCCAGCAGTTTATCGGGAAGCACTGAAGCTTTCTTT.

A remark on this clone: One base separates it from a far larger clone, so it is likely a read error. The gene calls are TRBV5-1 and TRBJ2-2; D is undetermined. The CDR3 spans 14 residues. Germline V gene sequence: CDR1 SGHRS, CDR2 YFSETQ. V was shortened by 1 base and J by 3 bases, with 7 bases between the two germline ends. This chain's CDR3 is CASSLKGHTGELFF. Here the CDR3 DNA reads TGCGCCAGCAGCTTGAAAGGGCACACCGGGGAGCTGTTTTTT.

The CDR3 spells CASSPGTLQDTQYF. In DNA form, the CDR3 reads TGTGCCAGCAGTCCTGGGACATTGCAAGATACGCAGTATTTT. The chain employs TRBV28 and TRBJ2-3; perhaps TRBD1 as D (6 bases). Germline assignment: CDR1 MDHEN and CDR2 SYDVKM. This CDR3 is built from 14 residues. Trimming pared 5 bases from V and 5 bases from J, leaving 14 bases between.

V gene TRBV11-3 combines with J gene TRBJ1-3; the D is unclear. V lost 2 bases and J 4 bases, leaving 12 bases between the germline ends. CDR3 length equals 15 residues. In germline, CDR1 is SGHNT, CDR2 YENEEA. CDR3 coding DNA: TGTGCCAGCAGCTTAACCCCCGCAAGCGGAAACACCATATATTTT. This encodes CASSLTPASGNTIYF. The variable domain in full, with the rest retrieved from reference TRBV11-3 and TRBJ1-3, is EAGVVQSPRYKIIEKKQPVAFWCNPISGHNTLYWYLQNLGQGPELLIRYENEEAVDDSQLPKDRFSAERLKGVDSTLKIQPAELGDSAVYLCASSLTPASGNTIYFGEGSWLTVV.

Turning to this clone: The same CDR3 is also encoded by other DNA sequences in this sample. The CDR3 here is CASSPPGLGDNEQFF. The CDR3 DNA is TGTGCCAGCTCACCACCGGGACTAGGGGACAATGAGCAGTTCTTC. This chain uses TRBV18 with TRBJ2-1, with 8 bases fitting TRBD2. This CDR3 spans 15 amino acids. The germline CDR1 and CDR2 sequences are KGHSH and LQKENI. Germline trimming cut 0 bases from V and 5 bases from J; bases unmatched to any gene: 3. The complete variable domain, with remaining parts taken from reference TRBV18 and TRBJ2-1, reads NAGVMQNPRHLVRRRGQEARLRCSPMKGHSHVYWYRQLPEEGLKFMVYLQKENIIDESGMPKERFSAEFPKEGPSILRIQQVVRGDSAAYFCASSPPGLGDNEQFFGPGTRLTVL.

J is TRBJ1-5 and V is TRBV2; D may be TRBD1 (5 bases). The V end lost 8 bases, the J end lost 7 bases, and 18 bases lay between the germline ends. The CDR3 has 14 amino acids. Germline assignment: CDR1 SNHLY and CDR2 FYNNEI. For the CDR3, the DNA is TGTGCCAGCTTTGATCAGGGAGAGGGCCAGCCCCAGCATTTT. Its translation is CASFDQGEGQPQHF.

In regard to this clone: A far larger clone is off by one base, so a read error is likely. V and J are TRBV4-3 and TRBJ2-3; no firm D call. The ends were cut back, 7 bases at V and 6 bases at J, with 14 bases in the middle. Germline CDR1 and CDR2: LGHNA and YSLEER. The CDR3 has 13 amino acids. The CDR3 sequence: CASKETLRDTQYF. Here the CDR3 DNA reads TGCGCCAGCAAGGAGACTCTAAGGGATACGCAGTATTTT.

V gene TRBV6-5 combines with J gene TRBJ1-4; a weak D match, TRBD1 (5 bases). The V gene's germline CDR1 is MNHEY and CDR2 SVGAGI. This CDR3 has 13 residues. Trimming shortened V by 2 bases and J by 7 bases, and 8 bases separated the two germline ends. The CDR3 region is CASSYRGSEKLFF. The CDR3 coding sequence is TGTGCCAGCAGTTACCGGGGGTCTGAAAAACTGTTTTTT.

This chain uses TRBV5-4 with TRBJ2-1; D remains unclear. The CDR3 is 16 amino acids. V was trimmed by 0 bases and J by 2 bases, leaving 12 bases between them. Germline V gives CDR1 SGHNT, CDR2 YYREEE (reference sequence). CDR3 loop: CASSLAAEPPYNEQFF. Written as DNA, the CDR3 is TGTGCCAGCAGCTTGGCGGCTGAACCTCCCTACAATGAGCAGTTCTTC. The complete variable domain, with remaining parts taken from reference TRBV5-4 and TRBJ2-1, reads ETGVTQSPTHLIKTRGQQVTLRCSSQSGHNTVSWYQQALGQGPQFIFQYYREEENGRGNFPPRFSGLQFPNYSSELNVNALELDDSALYLCASSLAAEPPYNEQFFGPGTRLTVL.

The sample holds many counts of this clone. Other DNA sequences within the sample encode an identical CDR3. The CDR3 spells CASSQESPAGGPYEQYF. For the CDR3, the DNA is TGTGCCAGCAGCCAAGAAAGCCCAGCGGGAGGGCCCTACGAGCAGTACTTC. The chain is built from TRBV4-2 and TRBJ2-7; 10 bases match TRBD2. Germline loops: CDR1 LGHNA, CDR2 YNFKEQ. This CDR3 is built from 17 residues. Unmatched junction bases numbered 7, after V lost 0 bases and J lost 2 bases.

This sequence joins TRBV30 and TRBJ1-4, with TRBD1 identical over 8 bases. There are 13 residues in the CDR3. Germline CDR1 GTSNPN, CDR2 SVGIG (reference sequence). V lost 3 bases, J lost 16 bases, and 13 bases stayed unmatched. The CDR3 spells CAWRPDRDRPRFF. In DNA form, the CDR3 reads TGTGCCTGGAGGCCGGACAGGGACCGGCCAAGGTTTTTT.

This clone has just a few counts. The rearrangement joins TRBV6-5 to TRBJ2-7; a possible D gene is TRBD1 (5 bases). Germline V CDR1 and CDR2: MNHEY, SVGAGI. The CDR3 has 15 amino acids. V lost 7 bases and J lost 4, with 20 bases in between. CDR3 sequence reads: CASNRSQEKLYEQYF. CDR3 in DNA: TGTGCCAGCAACCGATCACAGGAAAAACTTTACGAGCAGTACTTC.

J is TRBJ1-3 and V is TRBV9, with D unresolved. Germline values: CDR1 SGDLS, CDR2 YYNGEE. V lost 0 bases, J lost 6 bases, and 13 bases lay in between. This CDR3 has 15 residues. CDR3 loop: CASSVDVGFENTIYF. CDR3 in DNA: TGTGCCAGCAGCGTAGACGTGGGGTTTGAAAACACCATATATTTT.

V and J are TRBV7-9 and TRBJ1-5, with 9 bases matching TRBD1. The CDR3 extends over 16 amino acids. J lost 7 bases, V lost 1 base, and 8 bases had no gene match. Germline values: CDR1 SEHNR, CDR2 FQNEAQ (reference sequence). CDR3 sequence (DNA): TGTGCCAGCAGCTTAGTAAAAGGGACAGGGTCCCAGCCCCAGCATTTT. It specifies CASSLVKGTGSQPQHF.